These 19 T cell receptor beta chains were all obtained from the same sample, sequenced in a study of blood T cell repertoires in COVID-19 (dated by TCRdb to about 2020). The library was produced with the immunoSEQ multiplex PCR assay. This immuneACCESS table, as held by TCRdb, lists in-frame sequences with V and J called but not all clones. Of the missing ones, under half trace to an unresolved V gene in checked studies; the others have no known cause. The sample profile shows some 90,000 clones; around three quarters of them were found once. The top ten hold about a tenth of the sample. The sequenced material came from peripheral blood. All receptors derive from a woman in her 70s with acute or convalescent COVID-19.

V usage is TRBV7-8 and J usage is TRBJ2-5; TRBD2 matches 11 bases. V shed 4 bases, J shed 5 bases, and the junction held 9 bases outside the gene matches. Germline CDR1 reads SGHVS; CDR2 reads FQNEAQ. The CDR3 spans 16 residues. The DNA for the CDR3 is TGTGCCAGCAGCTACTTAGCGGGAGGGCCAGGGGAGACCCAGTACTTC. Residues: CASSYLAGGPGETQYF. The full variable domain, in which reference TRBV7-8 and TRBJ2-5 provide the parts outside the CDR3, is GAGVSQSPRYKVAKRGQDVALRCDPISGHVSLFWYQQALGQGPEFLTYFQNEAQLDKSGLPSDRFFAERPEGSVSTLKIQRTQQEDSAVYLCASSYLAGGPGETQYFGPGTRLLVL.

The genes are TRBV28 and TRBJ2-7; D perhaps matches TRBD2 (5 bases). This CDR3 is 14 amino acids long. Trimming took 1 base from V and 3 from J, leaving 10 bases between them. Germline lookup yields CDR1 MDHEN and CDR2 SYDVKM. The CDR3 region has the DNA TGTGCCAGCAGTTTATTTGCGGGCATCTACGAGCAGTACTTC. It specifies CASSLFAGIYEQYF.

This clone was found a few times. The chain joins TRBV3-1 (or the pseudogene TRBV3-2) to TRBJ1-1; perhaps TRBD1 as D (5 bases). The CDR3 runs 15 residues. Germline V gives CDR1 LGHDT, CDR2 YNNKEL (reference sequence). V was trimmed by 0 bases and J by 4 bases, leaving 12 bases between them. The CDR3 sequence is CASSQDPWTPTEAFF. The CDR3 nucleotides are TGTGCCAGCAGCCAAGATCCTTGGACACCCACTGAAGCTTTCTTT.

CDR3: CASSLQAVTGANVLTF. CDR3 sequence (DNA): TGTGCCAGCAGCTTACAGGCAGTGACTGGGGCCAACGTCCTGACTTTC. The chain carries TRBV7-2 and TRBJ2-6, with D unclear. Per the germline V gene, CDR1 is SGHTA and CDR2 is FQGNSA. V lost 2 bases, J lost 2 bases, and 10 bases lay in between. The CDR3 runs to 16 residues.

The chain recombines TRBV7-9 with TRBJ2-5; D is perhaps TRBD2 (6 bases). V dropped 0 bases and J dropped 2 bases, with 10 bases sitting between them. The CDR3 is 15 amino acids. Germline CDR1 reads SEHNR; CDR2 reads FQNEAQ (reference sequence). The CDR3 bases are TGTGCCAGCAGCTTAGCGCTACGGGGGCAAGAGACCCAGTACTTC. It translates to CASSLALRGQETQYF.

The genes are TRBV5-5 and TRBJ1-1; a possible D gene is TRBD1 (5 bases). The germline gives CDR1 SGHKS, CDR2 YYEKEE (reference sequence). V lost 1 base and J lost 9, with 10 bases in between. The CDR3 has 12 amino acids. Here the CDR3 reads CASSLKGWQAFF. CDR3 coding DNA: TGTGCCAGCAGCTTGAAGGGGTGGCAAGCTTTCTTT.

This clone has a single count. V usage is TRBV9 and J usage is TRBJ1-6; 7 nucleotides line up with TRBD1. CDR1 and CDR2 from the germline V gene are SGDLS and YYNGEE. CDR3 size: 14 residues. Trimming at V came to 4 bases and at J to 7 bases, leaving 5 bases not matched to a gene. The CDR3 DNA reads TGTGCCAGCAGCCCAGGACAGGAGAATTCACCCCTCCACTTT. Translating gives CASSPGQENSPLHF.

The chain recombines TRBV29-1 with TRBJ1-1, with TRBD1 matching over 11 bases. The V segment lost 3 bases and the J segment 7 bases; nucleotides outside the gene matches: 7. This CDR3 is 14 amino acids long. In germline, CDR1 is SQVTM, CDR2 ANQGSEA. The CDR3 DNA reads TGCAGCGTTGATTTGGGACAGGGGGGGATTGAAGCTTTCTTT. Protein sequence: CSVDLGQGGIEAFF.

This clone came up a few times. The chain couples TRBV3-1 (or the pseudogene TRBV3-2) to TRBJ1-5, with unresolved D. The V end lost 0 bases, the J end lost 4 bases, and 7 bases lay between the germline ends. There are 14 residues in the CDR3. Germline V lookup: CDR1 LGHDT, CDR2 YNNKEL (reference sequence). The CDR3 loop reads CASSQDPGNQPQHF. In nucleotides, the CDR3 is TGTGCCAGCAGCCAAGATCCGGGAAATCAGCCCCAGCATTTT.

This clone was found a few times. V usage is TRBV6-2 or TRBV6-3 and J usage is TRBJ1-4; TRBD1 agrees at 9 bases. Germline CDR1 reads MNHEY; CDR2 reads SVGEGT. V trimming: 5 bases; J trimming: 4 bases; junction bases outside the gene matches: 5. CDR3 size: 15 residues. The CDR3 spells CASSRTGAGNEKLFF. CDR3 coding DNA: TGTGCCAGCAGTCGGACAGGGGCCGGTAATGAAAAACTGTTTTTT.

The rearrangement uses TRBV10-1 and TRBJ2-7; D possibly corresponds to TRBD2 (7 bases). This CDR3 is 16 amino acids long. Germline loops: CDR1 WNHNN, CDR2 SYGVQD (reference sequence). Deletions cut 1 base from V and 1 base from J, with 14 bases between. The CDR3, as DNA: TGCGCCAGCAGTGAGTGGGGGGGGCCCCCTTCCTACGAGCAGTACTTC. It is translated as CASSEWGGPPSYEQYF.

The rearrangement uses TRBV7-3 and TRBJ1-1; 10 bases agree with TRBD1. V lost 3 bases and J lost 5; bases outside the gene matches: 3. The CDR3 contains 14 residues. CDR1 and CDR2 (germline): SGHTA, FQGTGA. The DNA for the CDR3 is TGTGCCAGCAGCTTGACAGGGGGCAGGACTGAAGCTTTCTTT. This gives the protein CASSLTGGRTEAFF.

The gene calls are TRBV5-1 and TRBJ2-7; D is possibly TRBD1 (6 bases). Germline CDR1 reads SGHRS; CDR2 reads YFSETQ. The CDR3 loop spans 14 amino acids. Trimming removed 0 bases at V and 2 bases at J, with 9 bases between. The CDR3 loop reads CASSLDGGAYEQYF. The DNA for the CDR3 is TGCGCCAGCAGCTTGGATGGGGGCGCCTACGAGCAGTACTTC.

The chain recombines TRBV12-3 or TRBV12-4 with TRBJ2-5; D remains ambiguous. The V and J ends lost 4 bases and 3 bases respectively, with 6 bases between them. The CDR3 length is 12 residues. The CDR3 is CASSYSKETQYF. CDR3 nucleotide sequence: TGTGCCAGCAGTTACTCCAAAGAGACCCAGTACTTC.

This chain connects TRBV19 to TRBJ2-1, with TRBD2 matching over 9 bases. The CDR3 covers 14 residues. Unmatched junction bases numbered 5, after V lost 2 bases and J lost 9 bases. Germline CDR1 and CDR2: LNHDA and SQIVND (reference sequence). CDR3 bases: TGTGCCAGTAGTATAAGCCAGCGGGAGGTTGAGCAGTTCTTC. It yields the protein CASSISQREVEQFF.

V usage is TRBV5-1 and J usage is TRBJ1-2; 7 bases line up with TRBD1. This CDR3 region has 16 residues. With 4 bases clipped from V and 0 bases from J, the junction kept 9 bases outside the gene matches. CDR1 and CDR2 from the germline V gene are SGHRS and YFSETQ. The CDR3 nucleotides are TGCGCCAGCAGCCACGGGACAGCTACTGCTAACTATGGCTACACCTTC. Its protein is CASSHGTATANYGYTF. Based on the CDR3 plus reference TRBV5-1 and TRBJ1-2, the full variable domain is KAGVTQTPRYLIKTRGQQVTLSCSPISGHRSVSWYQQTPGQGLQFLFEYFSETQRNKGNFPGRFSGRQFSNSRSEMNVSTLELGDSALYLCASSHGTATANYGYTFGSGTRLTVV.

The CDR3, as DNA: TGCGCCAGCAGCTTGGCGGCAGGGTCCTCCTACGAGCAGTACTTC. Translated: CASSLAAGSSYEQYF. This rearrangement joins TRBV5-1 to TRBJ2-7, with TRBD1 as a possible D gene (5 bases). The CDR3 consists of 15 residues. With 0 bases removed from V and 0 bases from J, the gap between germline ends came to 10 bases. CDR1 is SGHRS and CDR2 is YFSETQ in the germline V gene.

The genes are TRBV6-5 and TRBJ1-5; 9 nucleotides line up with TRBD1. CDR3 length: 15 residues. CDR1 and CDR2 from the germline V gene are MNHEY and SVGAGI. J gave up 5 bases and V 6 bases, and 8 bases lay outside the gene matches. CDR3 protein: CASRRDREAYQPQHF. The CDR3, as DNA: TGTGCCAGCAGACGGGACAGGGAGGCGTATCAGCCCCAGCATTTT.

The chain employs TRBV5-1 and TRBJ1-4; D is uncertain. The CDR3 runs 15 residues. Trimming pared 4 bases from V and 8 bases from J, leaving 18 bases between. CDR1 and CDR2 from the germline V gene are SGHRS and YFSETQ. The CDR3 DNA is TGCGCCAGCAGCCCGGGTGGAGGAAGAGGGGAAAAACTGTTTTTT. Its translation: CASSPGGGRGEKLFF.